Presented here are 23 T cell receptor beta chains from one specimen sequenced in a study of graft-versus-host responses after intestinal transplantation. The table came from immunoSEQ multiplex PCR; TCRdb's copy has only in-frame clones and leaves some out. Here the sample spans tens of thousands of clones, just under 95% being singletons. The sample here was PBMCs, taken 16 days after intestinal transplant. These receptors all come from a human patient who received an intestinal transplant, so some T cells may come from the graft donor.

The chain carries TRBV5-1 and TRBJ1-5, with 9 bases identical to TRBD1. J was trimmed by 5 bases and V by 4 bases; bases with no gene match: 4. In germline, CDR1 is SGHRS, CDR2 YFSETQ. The CDR3 is 14 amino acids. The CDR3 region has the DNA TGCGCCAGCAGCGAGGGACAGGGAGATCAGCCCCAGCATTTT. This translates into CASSEGQGDQPQHF. Complete variable domain (other parts from reference TRBV5-1 and TRBJ1-5): KAGVTQTPRYLIKTRGQQVTLSCSPISGHRSVSWYQQTPGQGLQFLFEYFSETQRNKGNFPGRFSGRQFSNSRSEMNVSTLELGDSALYLCASSEGQGDQPQHFGDGTRLSIL.

The genes are TRBV9 and TRBJ2-5, with TRBD2 matching over 11 bases. CDR1 and CDR2 from the germline V gene are SGDLS and YYNGEE. V was clipped by 0 bases and J by 5 bases; unmatched bases: 3. The CDR3 spans 15 residues. CDR3: CASSVGVAGGETQYF. CDR3 DNA sequence: TGTGCCAGCAGCGTAGGTGTAGCGGGAGGGGAGACCCAGTACTTC.

This clone was observed a few times. V and J are TRBV6-4 and TRBJ2-7; D ambiguous. Trimming shortened V by 2 bases and J by 2 bases, and 7 bases separated the two germline ends. The CDR3 extends over 13 amino acids. CDR1 and CDR2 from the germline V gene are MRHNA and SNTAGT. CDR3: CASSDTAAYEQYF. The CDR3 nucleotides are TGTGCCAGCAGTGACACAGCCGCCTACGAGCAGTACTTC.

The chain joins TRBV10-3 to TRBJ2-7, with unresolved D. Germline V CDR1 and CDR2: ENHRY, SYGVKD. V lost 7 bases to trimming and J lost 5 bases, with 15 bases between them. The CDR3 runs to 13 residues. The CDR3 DNA follows: TGTGCCATCAACGACAACCGCGATAACGAGCAGTACTTC. Translated, it gives CAINDNRDNEQYF.

The chain couples TRBV29-1 to TRBJ1-2; the D is unclear. The CDR3 has 15 residues. V lost 2 bases and J 3 bases, leaving 16 bases between the germline ends. Germline CDR1 and CDR2: SQVTM and ANQGSEA. The CDR3 region has the DNA TGCAGCGTTGAATGGGGTGGAGGGCTTGACTATGGCTACACCTTC. This sequence encodes CSVEWGGGLDYGYTF.

This chain connects TRBV19 to TRBJ1-2, with D tentatively TRBD1 (5 bases). Germline CDR1 reads LNHDA; CDR2 reads SQIVND (reference sequence). This CDR3 contains 12 residues. V was cut by 8 bases and J by 8 bases, with 15 bases left in between. CDR3 amino acids: CASARGSQGYTF. The CDR3 DNA reads as TGTGCCAGTGCCCGGGGCAGTCAAGGCTACACCTTC. Complete variable domain (other parts from reference TRBV19 and TRBJ1-2): DGGITQSPKYLFRKEGQNVTLSCEQNLNHDAMYWYRQDPGQGLRLIYYSQIVNDFQKGDIAEGYSVSREKKESFPLTVTSAQKNPTAFYLCASARGSQGYTFGSGTRLTVV.

The chain combines TRBV9 with TRBJ1-2; D call uncertain. CDR3 size: 14 residues. Germline CDR1 and CDR2: SGDLS and YYNGEE. Trimming stripped 0 bases from V and 7 bases from J, with 13 bases between. CDR3 loop: CASSVVVDLGGYTF. CDR3 bases: TGTGCCAGCAGCGTAGTGGTGGATCTGGGTGGCTACACCTTC.

This rearrangement joins TRBV7-9 to TRBJ2-5; possibly TRBD2 for D (6 bases). The CDR3 is 15 residues long. The V end lost 3 bases, the J end lost 5 bases, and 16 bases lay between the germline ends. Germline CDR1 reads SEHNR; CDR2 reads FQNEAQ (reference sequence). The CDR3 DNA is TGTGCCAGCAGCTTCTTCCCAGGGAGGAAGGAGACCCAGTACTTC. It encodes CASSFFPGRKETQYF.

The genes are TRBV7-8 and TRBJ2-1; possible D gene TRBD2, 7 bases. Trimming left V 5 bases short and J 6 bases short, with 35 bases between. Germline-derived CDR1 and CDR2 are SGHVS and FQNEAQ. The CDR3 contains 21 residues. CDR3 in DNA: TGTGCCAGCAGCCAATTAGGGGGGGACGTCGGTCCTAAACCTTGGGGCAATGAGCAGTTCTTC. This encodes CASSQLGGDVGPKPWGNEQFF.

The V call is TRBV7-9, the J call TRBJ2-5; 7 nucleotides match TRBD1. The ends lost 2 bases at V and 2 bases at J; junction bases unmatched: 5. Germline CDR1 is SEHNR and CDR2 is FQNEAQ (reference sequence). The CDR3 is made up of 15 amino acids. The CDR3: CASSLKTGRQETQYF. As DNA, the CDR3 is TGTGCCAGCAGCTTAAAGACAGGGCGACAAGAGACCCAGTACTTC.

CDR3 residues: CASSPTGTNSPLHF. CDR3 in DNA: TGTGCCAGCAGCCCGACAGGGACTAATTCACCCCTCCACTTT. The genes are TRBV7-2 and TRBJ1-6; 7 nucleotides match TRBD1. The junction had 4 bases not matched to a gene; V was cut back by 5 bases and J by 6 bases. The germline V gene has CDR1 SGHTA and CDR2 FQGNSA. The CDR3 runs 14 residues.

This clone occurred once. This sequence joins TRBV4-2 and TRBJ2-2; 12 bases fit TRBD2. Germline V lookup: CDR1 LGHNA, CDR2 YNFKEQ. Germline trimming cut 3 bases from V and 6 bases from J; bases unmatched to any gene: 20. CDR3 length equals 21 residues. CDR3 sequence: CASSQMLAGGPPQGKAGELFF. DNA for the CDR3: TGTGCCAGCAGCCAGATGCTAGCGGGAGGGCCCCCACAAGGGAAAGCCGGGGAGCTGTTTTTT.

In the case of this clone: One end of the junction varies from germline; a read error may be responsible. The genes are TRBV7-7 and TRBJ2-1; D unresolved. The CDR3 is 13 residues long. Germline lookup yields CDR1 SSHAT and CDR2 FNYEAQ (reference sequence). CDR3 sequence reads: CASSLRRPDEQFF. The CDR3, as DNA: TGTGCTAGCAGCTTAAGGCGCCCCGATGAGCAGTTCTTC.

The chain carries TRBV7-3 and TRBJ2-2, with no clear D. The CDR3 runs to 14 residues. Per the germline V gene, CDR1 is SGHTA and CDR2 is FQGTGA. The V and J ends lost 5 bases and 1 base respectively, with 8 bases between them. CDR3 coding DNA: TGTGCCAGCAGCACGGAAGAGAACACCGGGGAGCTGTTTTTT. This gives the protein CASSTEENTGELFF.

V and J are TRBV14 and TRBJ1-4, with unresolved D. Germline V gene lookup returns CDR1 SGHDN and CDR2 FVKESK. Trimming took off 1 base at V and 7 bases at J, with 13 bases between the two ends. There are 15 residues in the CDR3. CDR3 nucleotide sequence: TGTGCCAGCAGCCAAGCCCTCACCCCGAGTGAAAAACTGTTTTTT. Its translation: CASSQALTPSEKLFF.

This chain connects TRBV5-1 to TRBJ2-5, with D hard to call. The CDR3 is made up of 12 amino acids. The V gene lost 0 bases and the J gene lost 1 base, with 1 base spanning the gap. The germline V gene has CDR1 SGHRS and CDR2 YFSETQ. CDR3 protein: CASSLAQETQYF. The CDR3 DNA reads TGCGCCAGCAGCTTGGCCCAAGAGACCCAGTACTTC. The variable domain in full, with the rest retrieved from reference TRBV5-1 and TRBJ2-5, is KAGVTQTPRYLIKTRGQQVTLSCSPISGHRSVSWYQQTPGQGLQFLFEYFSETQRNKGNFPGRFSGRQFSNSRSEMNVSTLELGDSALYLCASSLAQETQYFGPGTRLLVL.

A remark on this clone: Different DNA sequences within this sample yield the same CDR3. The chain carries TRBV9 and TRBJ2-2; 11 nucleotides line up with TRBD1. Germline CDR1 and CDR2: SGDLS and YYNGEE. J lost 6 bases, V lost 2 bases, and 3 bases had no gene match. The CDR3 length is 15 residues. CDR3 residues: CASSVGQGVAGELFF. DNA for the CDR3: TGTGCCAGCAGCGTGGGACAGGGGGTGGCCGGGGAGCTGTTTTTT.

The chain recombines TRBV10-3 with TRBJ1-3; D gene unclear. The J call is in doubt because the DNA end fits TRBJ2-2 better. The CDR3 runs 14 residues. The germline V gene encodes CDR1 ENHRY and CDR2 SYGVKD. DNA for the CDR3: TGTGCCATCAGTGCAGAAGCGAACACCGGGGAGCTGTTTTTT. Translation: CAISAEANTGELFF.

The J gene is TRBJ2-5, the V gene TRBV5-4; D might be TRBD2 (6 bases). V lost 4 bases, J lost 5 bases, and 15 bases lay in between. The CDR3 length is 14 residues. Germline CDR1 SGHNT, CDR2 YYREEE (reference sequence). CDR3 region: CASSPGRRGETQYF. In DNA form, the CDR3 reads TGTGCCAGCAGCCCGGGACGGAGGGGCGAGACCCAGTACTTC.

V usage is TRBV30 and J usage is TRBJ1-6; D unresolved. The germline V gene has CDR1 GTSNPN and CDR2 SVGIG (reference sequence). This CDR3 region has 14 residues. The ends were cut back, 3 bases at V and 0 bases at J, with 6 bases in the middle. The DNA of the CDR3 is TGTGCCTGGAGACCGAGCTCCTATAATTCACCCCTCCACTTT. It yields the protein CAWRPSSYNSPLHF.

The V call is TRBV28, the J call TRBJ2-7; 10 bases fit TRBD1. Trimming cost V 6 bases and J 5 bases; bases outside gene matches: 10. The germline V gene has CDR1 MDHEN and CDR2 SYDVKM. There are 15 residues in the CDR3. The CDR3 coding sequence is TGTGCCAGCAGGCAACCAGGGACAGGGGTCCACGAGCAGTACTTC. Its protein is CASRQPGTGVHEQYF.

The genes are TRBV9 and TRBJ1-1, with TRBD1 as a possible D gene (6 bases). The CDR3 covers 15 residues. Between the trimmed V and J ends, which lost 4 bases and 6 bases, there was a span of 19 bases. Germline V gives CDR1 SGDLS, CDR2 YYNGEE. The CDR3 DNA follows: TGTGCCAGCAGCCCCCGGATTGGGGGCTTCGCTGAAGCTTTCTTT. It yields the protein CASSPRIGGFAEAFF.

The chain recombines TRBV7-8 with TRBJ1-5; 8 bases align to TRBD1. The V gene's germline CDR1 is SGHVS and CDR2 FQNEAQ. The J segment lost 9 bases and the V segment lost 0 bases, leaving 7 bases of the junction unmatched. This CDR3 comprises 15 residues. The CDR3 is CASSLAGQEGRPQHF. As DNA, the CDR3 is TGTGCCAGCAGCTTAGCGGGACAGGAGGGTAGGCCCCAGCATTTT.